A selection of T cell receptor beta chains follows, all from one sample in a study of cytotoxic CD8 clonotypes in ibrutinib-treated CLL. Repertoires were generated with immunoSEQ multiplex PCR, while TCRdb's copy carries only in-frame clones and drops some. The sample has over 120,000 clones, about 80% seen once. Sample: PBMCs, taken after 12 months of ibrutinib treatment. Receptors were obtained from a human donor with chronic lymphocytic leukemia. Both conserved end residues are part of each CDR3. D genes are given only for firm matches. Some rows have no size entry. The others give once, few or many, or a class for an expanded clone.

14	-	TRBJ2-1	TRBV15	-	TGTGCCACCACCCGGGCCTCTCCCTACAATGAGCAGTTCTTC	CATTRASPYNEQFF
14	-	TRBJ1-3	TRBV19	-	TGTGCCAGTAGTATACGCCGGCCTGGAAACACCATATATTTT	CASSIRRPGNTIYF
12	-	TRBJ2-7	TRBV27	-	TGTGCCAGCAGCCCTAGCTCCTACGAGCAGTACTTC	CASSPSSYEQYF
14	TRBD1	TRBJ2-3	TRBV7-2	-	TGTGCCAGCAGCTTGGACAGGGGGAGAGATACGCAGTATTTT	CASSLDRGRDTQYF
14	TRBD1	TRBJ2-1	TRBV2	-	TGTGCCACCATCCGGGACAGAAGTGTCAATGAGCAGTTCTTC	CATIRDRSVNEQFF
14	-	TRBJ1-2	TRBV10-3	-	TGTGCCATCCGGGGGGATAGGGGCAGCTATGGCTACACCTTC	CAIRGDRGSYGYTF
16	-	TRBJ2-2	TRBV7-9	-	TGTGCCAGCAGCTTAGACGGGCGGGGAAACACCGGGGAGCTGTTTTTT	CASSLDGRGNTGELFF
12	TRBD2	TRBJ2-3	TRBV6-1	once	TGTGCCAGCAGACTAGCGGGAGATACGCAGTATTTT	CASRLAGDTQYF
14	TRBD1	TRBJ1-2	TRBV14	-	TGTGCCAGCAGCCTAGGACAGGGACCGTATGGCTACACCTTC	CASSLGQGPYGYTF
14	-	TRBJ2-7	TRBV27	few	TGTGCCAGCAGTTACGATACTAGCTTCTACGAGCAGTACTTC	CASSYDTSFYEQYF
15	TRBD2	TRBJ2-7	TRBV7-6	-	TGTGCCAGCAGCTTAGGGACTAGCTTCAGCAACGAGCAGTACTTC	CASSLGTSFSNEQYF
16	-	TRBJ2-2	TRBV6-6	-	TGTGCCAGCAGTTACTCGCCCCGCCTTGGGACCGGGGAGCTGTTTTTT	CASSYSPRLGTGELFF
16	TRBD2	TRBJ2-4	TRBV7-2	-	TGTGCCAGCAGCTTAAGGACTAGCGGGACAAAAAACATTCAGTACTTC	CASSLRTSGTKNIQYF
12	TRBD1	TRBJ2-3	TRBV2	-	TGTGCCAGCAGTGAAGCGTGGGGACAGAGGTATTTT	CASSEAWGQRYF
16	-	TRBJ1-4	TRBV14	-	TGTGCCAGCAGCCAATCCCCTCGCGACCAGGGCGGTAAACTGTTTTTT	CASSQSPRDQGGKLFF
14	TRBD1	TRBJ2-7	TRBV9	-	TGTGCCAGCTCTTTTGGACAGGCCTTCTACGAGCAGTACTTC	CASSFGQAFYEQYF
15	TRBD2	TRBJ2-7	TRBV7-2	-	TGTGCCAGCAGCATCTTAGCGGGAGACTCCTACGAGCAGTACTTC	CASSILAGDSYEQYF
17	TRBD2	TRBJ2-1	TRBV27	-	TGTGCCAGCAGTTGGGGGACGGGACTAGCGGTCTACAATGAGCAGTTCTTC	CASSWGTGLAVYNEQFF
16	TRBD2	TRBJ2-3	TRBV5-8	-	TGTGCCAGCAGCTTGGGACTAGCGGGAGATTCAGATACGCAGTATTTT	CASSLGLAGDSDTQYF
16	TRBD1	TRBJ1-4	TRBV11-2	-	TGTGCCAGCAGCTCAAATTCCCGGGACAGGACTGAAAAACTGTTTTTT	CASSSNSRDRTEKLFF
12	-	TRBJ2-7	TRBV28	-	TGTGCCAGCAGCCCCCGCCCCTACGAGCAGTACTTC	CASSPRPYEQYF
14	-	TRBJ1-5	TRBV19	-	TGTGCCAGTAGTATTGGAAGCAGGGGTCAGCCCCAGCATTTT	CASSIGSRGQPQHF
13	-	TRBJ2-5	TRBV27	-	TGTGCCAGCAGCTTCTTTGGCAGGGGGACCCAGTACTTC	CASSFFGRGTQYF
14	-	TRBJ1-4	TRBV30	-	TGTGCCTGGAGCTGGCCCTATACTAATGAAAAACTGTTTTTT	CAWSWPYTNEKLFF
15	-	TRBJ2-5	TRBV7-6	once	TGTGCCAGCAGCTTAGCGGGTTTTATTTCGGAGACCCAGTACTTC	CASSLAGFISETQYF
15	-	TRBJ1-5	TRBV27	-	TGTGCCAGCAGTTTAAGGGGGGCAGGAGCGCAGCCCCAGCATTTT	CASSLRGAGAQPQHF
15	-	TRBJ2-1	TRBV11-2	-	TGTGCCAGCAGCTATGGGGCTAGCTCCTACAATGAGCAGTTCTTC	CASSYGASSYNEQFF
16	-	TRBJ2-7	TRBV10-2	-	TGCGCCAGCAGTGAGTCAGGACAAATAAGGTTAGACGAGCAGTACTTC	CASSESGQIRLDEQYF
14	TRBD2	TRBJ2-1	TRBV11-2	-	TGTGCCAGCAGCCCTACTAGCGGCTACAATGAGCAGTTCTTC	CASSPTSGYNEQFF
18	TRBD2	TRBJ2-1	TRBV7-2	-	TGTGCCAGCAGCTTAGTTGGGGGAGGACTAGCGGTATACAATGAGCAGTTCTTC	CASSLVGGGLAVYNEQFF
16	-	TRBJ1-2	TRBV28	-	TGTGCCAGCAGCCCCGGGCCGCGTCCACTCCGAGGCGGCTACACCTTC	CASSPGPRPLRGGYTF
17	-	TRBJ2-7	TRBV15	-	TGTGCCACCAGCAGAGGATTCGGCAAGCCGAGCTCCTACGAGCAGTACTTC	CATSRGFGKPSSYEQYF
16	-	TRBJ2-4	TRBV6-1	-	TGTGCCAGCAGTGAACAACACGAGGGGTTGACAGACATTCAGTACTTC	CASSEQHEGLTDIQYF
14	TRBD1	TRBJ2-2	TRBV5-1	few	TGCGCCAGCACCTCGGGACAGGACCTCGGGGAGCTGTTTTTT	CASTSGQDLGELFF
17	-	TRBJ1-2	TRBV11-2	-	TGTGCCAGCAGCTTAGGTCCCCCAGTTCCAGATACCTATGGCTACACCTTC	CASSLGPPVPDTYGYTF
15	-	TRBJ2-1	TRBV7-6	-	TGTGCCAGCAGCTCCCCAAAGGGGACCTACAATGAGCAGTTCTTC	CASSSPKGTYNEQFF
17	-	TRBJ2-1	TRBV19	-	TGTGCCAGTAGAAGGGGCGGGACAGAGAGCTCCTACAATGAGCAGTTCTTC	CASRRGGTESSYNEQFF
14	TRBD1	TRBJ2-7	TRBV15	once	TGTGCCACCAGCCGCCGGGACAGGGACTACGAGCAGTACTTC	CATSRRDRDYEQYF
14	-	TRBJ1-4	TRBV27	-	TGTGCCAGCAGTCCCAGCTGGATGGGTGAAAAACTGTTTTTT	CASSPSWMGEKLFF
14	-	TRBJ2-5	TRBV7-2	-	TGTGCCAGCAGCTTAGACGGGGGGCGTGAGACCCAGTACTTC	CASSLDGGRETQYF
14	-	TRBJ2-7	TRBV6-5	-	TGTGCCAGCGGCCTGGGCGTCGGATACTACGAGCAGTACTTC	CASGLGVGYYEQYF
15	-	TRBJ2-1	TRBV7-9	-	TGTGCCAGCAGCTTGGGTCCCACTGCCTACAATGAGCAGTTCTTC	CASSLGPTAYNEQFF
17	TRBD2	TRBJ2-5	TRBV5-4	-	TGTGCCAGCAGCTGGTCTTTAGCGGTTGCCGGGGGGGAGACCCAGTACTTC	CASSWSLAVAGGETQYF
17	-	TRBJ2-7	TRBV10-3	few	TGTGCCATCAGTGAGTCGGGTCGGGGGCGTCAAGGGGACGAGCAGTACTTC	CAISESGRGRQGDEQYF
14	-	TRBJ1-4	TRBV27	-	TGTGCCAGCGCACGTCAGGGAAATTTTGAAAAACTGTTTTTT	CASARQGNFEKLFF
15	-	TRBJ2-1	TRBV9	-	TGTGCCAGCAGCGTAGACGGGAGAGACTACAATGAGCAGTTCTTC	CASSVDGRDYNEQFF
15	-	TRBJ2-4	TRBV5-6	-	TGTGCCAGCAGCTTGGTGGGTCTTGCCAAAAACATTCAGTACTTC	CASSLVGLAKNIQYF
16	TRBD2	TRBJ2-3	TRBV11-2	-	TGTGCCAGCAGCTTATGGGGGCTAGCGGGAGGGGATACGCAGTATTTT	CASSLWGLAGGDTQYF
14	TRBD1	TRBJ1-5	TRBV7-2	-	TGTGCCAGCAGCGTAAGGACAGGGGATCAGCCCCAGCATTTT	CASSVRTGDQPQHF
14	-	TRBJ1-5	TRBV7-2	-	TGTGCCAGCAGCTTGGGGCCTTTCAATCAGCCCCAGCATTTT	CASSLGPFNQPQHF
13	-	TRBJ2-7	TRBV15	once	TGTGCCACCAGCAGACTTGACTCCTACGAGCAGTACTTC	CATSRLDSYEQYF
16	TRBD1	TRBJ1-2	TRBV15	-	TGTGCCACCAGCAGAGGAATACAGGGGTTCGACTATGGCTACACCTTC	CATSRGIQGFDYGYTF
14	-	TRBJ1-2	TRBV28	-	TGTGCCAGCAGTTTATTACAGGGCAACTATGGCTACACCTTC	CASSLLQGNYGYTF